The sample holds many counts of the clone carrying this T cell receptor beta chain. Antigen: not known. This specimen comes from a study of quantifying T cell responses using KT2 cells. Across the study: RNA was reverse transcribed with TCR alpha and beta constant-region primers. The second PCR was a qPCR stopped at a predetermined fluorescence threshold. Findings and limits, study-wide: KT2 sequence counts showed saturation when very many KT2 cells were spiked in.

An oligo carrying a UMI was ligated to the cDNA 3' end. The first PCR ran 3 to 5 cycles with an equimolar RC1.1 and RC1.2 beta primer mix. A single record per CDR3 protein comes from TCRdb applying MiXCR to the UMI-ligation and nested PCR reads. The table includes roughly 38,000 distinct CDR3 sequences, about 18% detected once. V dropped 7 bases and J dropped 6 bases, with 21 bases sitting between them. The CDR3 consists of 14 residues. Germline V gene data show CDR1 as SQVTM and CDR2 as ANQGSEA. KT2, a clone with a known TCR, was spiked into unfractionated PBMC. Sequenced material: PBMCs spiked with cells of the T cell clone KT2. The chain is built from TRBV29-1 and TRBJ1-1, with a weak D call TRBD1 (5 bases). This TCR was sampled from a human donor. The CDR3 here is CSASDIQEGPEAFF. The CDR3 bases are TGCAGCGCAAGCGACATACAGGAGGGGCCTGAAGCTTTCTTT.